What follows are 2 T cell receptor beta chains derived from one specimen sequenced in a study of Ad26.COV2.S vaccination and SARS-CoV-2 variants (dated by TCRdb to the early 2020s). The meaning of the sample's treatment or condition label: around 19 received Ad26.COV2.S at low or high dose, single or two shots; roughly five received placebo; per-sample allocation not given. For vaccine and placebo recipients, the sequenced repertoires came from samples collected on day 63 after the first injection. The method was the immunoSEQ multiplex PCR assay. In TCRdb, the immuneACCESS table is reduced to in-frame sequences with V and J assigned. These tables do not hold every clone; where another copy was compared, an unresolved V gene accounts for under half, and the others remain unexplained. The sample includes under 600,000 clones, with about nine tenths observed a single time. More than 1.5% of the sample rests with the top ten.

The sample was peripheral blood, taken in a trial of Ad26.COV2.S vaccine versus placebo. These receptor sequences come from a person between 18 and 65 years old who received the Ad26.COV2.S COVID-19 vaccine or a placebo.

The gene calls are TRBV2 and TRBJ1-2; 7 bases are shared with TRBD1. This CDR3 spans 14 amino acids. The germline CDR1 and CDR2 sequences are SNHLY and FYNNEI. Trimming took 6 bases from V and 0 from J; bases not matched to a gene: 4. CDR3 protein: CASRGDSTNYGYTF. The CDR3 DNA reads as TGTGCCAGCAGGGGGGACAGCACTAACTATGGCTACACCTTC.

This chain links TRBV11-1 with TRBJ2-1; TRBD2 agrees at 9 bases. The CDR3 sequence is 15 residues long. Trimming cost V 6 bases and J 7 bases; bases outside gene matches: 10. Germline V gene sequence: CDR1 SGHAT, CDR2 FQDESV (reference sequence). The DNA for the CDR3 is TGTGCCAGCAGACGCCGGGTAGCGGGGGATAATGAGCAGTTCTTC. Translation gives CASRRRVAGDNEQFF.